A single sample is the source of the 20 T cell receptor beta chains below, sequenced in a study of blood T cell repertoires in COVID-19. Here immunoSEQ multiplex PCR was the method, and the copy in TCRdb shows in-frame clones only, minus some. The sample yields roughly 150,000 clones, 75% to 85% seen once. Sample: peripheral blood. The receptors were gathered from a woman aged 50 to 60 with acute or convalescent COVID-19.

The V call is TRBV4-3, the J call TRBJ1-4, with D hard to call. Germline V lookup: CDR1 LGHNA, CDR2 YSLEER. V lost 0 bases to trimming and J lost 7 bases, with 15 bases between them. The CDR3 covers 16 residues. CDR3 bases: TGCGCCAGCAGCCAAGACGTCGGAGTGTATGGTGAAAAACTGTTTTTT. Encoded protein: CASSQDVGVYGEKLFF.

J is TRBJ1-2 and V is TRBV4-3; D is perhaps TRBD1 (5 bases). Trimming removed 3 bases from V and 3 bases from J, with 14 bases in between. The CDR3 sequence is 15 residues long. Germline CDR1 is LGHNA and CDR2 is YSLEER. The CDR3 spells CASSQAPTAHYGYTF. Written as DNA, the CDR3 is TGCGCCAGCAGCCAGGCCCCGACAGCCCACTATGGCTACACCTTC.

The chain carries TRBV7-2 and TRBJ2-1; a possible D gene is TRBD1 (5 bases). The CDR3 runs 14 residues. V was cut by 0 bases and J by 6 bases, with 9 bases left in between. Looked up from germline, CDR1 is SGHTA and CDR2 is FQGNSA. CDR3 loop: CASSLALRANEQFF. CDR3 bases: TGTGCCAGCAGCTTAGCGCTCAGGGCCAATGAGCAGTTCTTC.

This sequence joins TRBV2 and TRBJ1-5; 8 bases are a match to TRBD1. Germline CDR1 is SNHLY and CDR2 is FYNNEI. This CDR3 spans 16 amino acids. V was clipped by 3 bases and J by 5 bases; unmatched bases: 9. In DNA form, the CDR3 reads TGTGCCAGCAGTGAGGAACAGGGGGTTAGGTATCAGCCCCAGCATTTT. Residues: CASSEEQGVRYQPQHF.

The chain carries TRBV5-1 and TRBJ2-1; 15 bases match TRBD2. The CDR3 runs to 17 residues. CDR1 and CDR2 from the germline V gene are SGHRS and YFSETQ. Trimming at V came to 4 bases and at J to 8 bases, leaving 10 bases not matched to a gene. CDR3 amino acids: CASSPGLAGGPGDEQFF. CDR3 sequence (DNA): TGCGCCAGCAGCCCCGGACTAGCGGGAGGGCCAGGCGATGAGCAGTTCTTC.

J is TRBJ2-5 and V is TRBV7-3; TRBD1 might be the D (6 bases). V lost 5 bases to trimming and J lost 4 bases, with 14 bases between them. This CDR3 region has 14 residues. The germline CDR1 and CDR2 sequences are SGHTA and FQGTGA. The DNA of the CDR3 is TGTGCCAGCAGCCCCCAGGGGCCTAGAGAGACCCAGTACTTC. This codes for CASSPQGPRETQYF.

This chain joins TRBV2 and TRBJ2-3, with 8 nucleotides matching TRBD2. CDR1 and CDR2 from the germline V gene are SNHLY and FYNNEI. Trimming took 4 bases from V and 1 from J; bases not matched to a gene: 1. CDR3 size: 14 residues. The CDR3 spells CASSAGGGTDTQYF. The CDR3 DNA reads TGTGCCAGCAGTGCCGGGGGGGGCACAGATACGCAGTATTTT.

The rearrangement joins TRBV4-2 to TRBJ2-1; TRBD2 is a possible D gene (5 bases). V lost 1 base, J lost 4 bases, and 14 bases lay in between. Germline CDR1 reads LGHNA; CDR2 reads YNFKEQ. There are 16 residues in the CDR3. CDR3 sequence reads: CASSQGRATPYNEQFF. The CDR3 DNA follows: TGTGCCAGCAGCCAAGGGCGGGCAACCCCTTACAATGAGCAGTTCTTC.

The chain couples TRBV5-6 to TRBJ2-2, with a tentative D call TRBD1 (6 bases). Trimming shortened V by 0 bases and J by 7 bases, and 13 bases separated the two germline ends. CDR3 size: 15 residues. Germline CDR1 SGHDT, CDR2 YYEEEE. CDR3 loop: CASSLENREGGELFF. The CDR3 coding sequence is TGTGCCAGCAGCTTGGAGAACAGGGAAGGCGGGGAGCTGTTTTTT. The variable domain in full, with the rest retrieved from reference TRBV5-6 and TRBJ2-2, is DAGVTQSPTHLIKTRGQQVTLRCSPKSGHDTVSWYQQALGQGPQFIFQYYEEEERQRGNFPDRFSGHQFPNYSSELNVNALLLGDSALYLCASSLENREGGELFFGEGSRLTVL.

This chain connects TRBV28 to TRBJ1-1; no clear D. V shed 4 bases and J shed 5 bases, with 8 bases lying between them. This CDR3 region has 12 residues. Germline CDR1 and CDR2: MDHEN and SYDVKM. The CDR3 region is CASSYTVTEAFF. In DNA form, the CDR3 reads TGTGCCAGCAGTTATACAGTGACTGAAGCTTTCTTT.

The rearrangement uses TRBV2 and TRBJ1-1; D not resolved. The CDR3 has 17 amino acids. Germline assignment: CDR1 SNHLY and CDR2 FYNNEI. V lost 8 bases and J lost 1, with 23 bases in between. CDR3 coding DNA: TGTGCCAGCCCGCCTCATTTTGCGTCGGCGGAGAACACTGAAGCTTTCTTT. Its protein product is CASPPHFASAENTEAFF.

The V call is TRBV20-1, the J call TRBJ2-7; D perhaps matches TRBD1 (6 bases). V was cut by 5 bases and J by 3 bases, with 20 bases left in between. From germline, CDR1 is DFQATT and CDR2 SNEGSKA (reference sequence). The CDR3 has 15 amino acids. CDR3 nucleotide sequence: TGCAGTGCTCGTGAAGTGGGGACAACTGGCTACGAGCAGTACTTC. This gives the protein CSAREVGTTGYEQYF.

A few counts support this clone. This rearrangement joins TRBV25-1 to TRBJ1-5, with D perhaps matching TRBD1 (6 bases). Germline CDR1 MGHDK, CDR2 SYGVNS. Trimming stripped 6 bases from V and 3 bases from J, with 12 bases between. CDR3 length: 14 residues. CDR3 residues: CASRRTDTNQPQHF. The DNA for the CDR3 is TGTGCCAGCAGGAGGACAGACACCAATCAGCCCCAGCATTTT.

The chain combines TRBV5-1 with TRBJ2-2; 7 nucleotides align to TRBD2. The CDR3 consists of 15 residues. J lost 1 base, V lost 4 bases, and 4 bases had no gene match. In germline, CDR1 is SGHRS, CDR2 YFSETQ. CDR3 sequence (DNA): TGCGCCAGCAGCATTCCTAGCGGGAACACCGGGGAGCTGTTTTTT. Translated: CASSIPSGNTGELFF.

CDR3 coding DNA: TGTGCCAGCTCCCTGGGGGGGATGTATGGCTACACCTTC. This translates into CASSLGGMYGYTF. V usage is TRBV6-5 and J usage is TRBJ1-2, with D perhaps TRBD1 (5 bases). Germline V gene sequence: CDR1 MNHEY, CDR2 SVGAGI. This CDR3 has 13 residues. V shed 8 bases and J shed 5 bases, with 15 bases lying between them.

This chain uses TRBV28 with TRBJ2-6; 8 bases are a match to TRBD1. Germline CDR1 and CDR2: MDHEN and SYDVKM. The CDR3 consists of 15 residues. After removal of 6 bases from V and 2 bases from J, the junction contained 3 bases not matched to a gene. The CDR3 is CASSPTGAGANVLTF. Written as DNA, the CDR3 is TGTGCCAGCAGCCCGACAGGGGCTGGGGCCAACGTCCTGACTTTC.

The V call is TRBV4-1, the J call TRBJ2-1; TRBD1 matches 10 bases. The germline gives CDR1 MGHRA, CDR2 YSYEKL. The length of the CDR3 is 14 residues. Trimming cost V 5 bases and J 8 bases; bases outside gene matches: 6. The CDR3 nucleotides read TGCGCCAGCAGCTCCCGGGACAGGGGTGATGAGCAGTTCTTC. Its protein is CASSSRDRGDEQFF.

Remarks on this clone: At the DNA level, this CDR3 is encoded by other sequences in the same sample as well. V is TRBV18 and J is TRBJ1-2; 7 nucleotides agree with TRBD1. V shed 2 bases and J 6 bases; nucleotides not matched to a gene: 3. The CDR3 contains 13 residues. Germline V gene data show CDR1 as KGHSH and CDR2 as LQKENI. The CDR3 is CASSPKGADGYTF. CDR3 sequence (DNA): TGTGCCAGCTCACCAAAGGGGGCAGATGGCTACACCTTC. The variable domain in full, completed from reference TRBV18 and TRBJ1-2, reads NAGVMQNPRHLVRRRGQEARLRCSPMKGHSHVYWYRQLPEEGLKFMVYLQKENIIDESGMPKERFSAEFPKEGPSILRIQQVVRGDSAAYFCASSPKGADGYTFGSGTRLTVV.

CDR3 nucleotide sequence: TGTGCCAGCAGCCAGCGACAGGGAGCGAATTCACCCCTCCACTTT. Translated, it gives CASSQRQGANSPLHF. This rearrangement joins TRBV11-1 to TRBJ1-6, with 7 positions matching TRBD1. The CDR3 spans 15 residues. V gave up 5 bases and J gave up 7 bases; unmatched junction bases: 8. In germline, CDR1 is SGHAT, CDR2 FQDESV (reference sequence).

V and J are TRBV27 and TRBJ1-6, with TRBD1 identical over 7 bases. CDR1 MNHEY and CDR2 SMNVEV come from the germline V gene (reference sequence). V trimming: 2 bases; J trimming: 6 bases; junction bases outside the gene matches: 4. CDR3 length: 15 residues. The CDR3 sequence: CASSLGQAINSPLHF. Here the CDR3 DNA reads TGTGCCAGCAGTTTAGGACAGGCAATTAATTCACCCCTCCACTTT.